This is a list of T cell receptor beta chains from one sample in a study of T cells in Graves' hyperthyroidism and ophthalmopathy. TCRdb re-analysed the multiplex PCR reads in MiXCR, keeping a single row per CDR3 protein. The data contain a few hundred thousand distinct CDR3 sequences, 15% to 19% of them seen just once; the ten biggest clones take up approximately 7.4%. Sequencing used blood. Every receptor here comes from a woman in her 30s with Graves' hyperthyroidism. Each CDR3 is given with its conserved first and last residue. A D gene is named only where the DNA matches it firmly. A row's size may be missing; if present it is once, few, many or a size class.

CDR3nt: TGTGCCAGCAGCACTCGCCCCCTAGCGGGGGATTCCTACAATGAGCAGTTCTTC
CDR3aa: CASSTRPLAGDSYNEQFF
j_gene: TRBJ2-1
d_gene: TRBD2
abundance: NA
v_gene: TRBV7-9

CDR3nt: TGTGCCAGCAGCGTAGGTCGAGGGGGAACCTCCTACGAGCAGTACTTC
CDR3aa: CASSVGRGGTSYEQYF
j_gene: TRBJ2-7
d_gene: NA
abundance: NA
v_gene: TRBV9

CDR3nt: TGCAGTGCTAGAAAGCCGAGAAGATGGACAGGGAGAGGAAGACCCTACAATGAGCAGTTCTTC
CDR3aa: CSARKPRRWTGRGRPYNEQFF
j_gene: TRBJ2-1
d_gene: TRBD1
abundance: many
v_gene: TRBV20-1

CDR3nt: TGCAGCGTGAGGACGTTGAGCTCCTACAATGAGCAGTTCTTC
CDR3aa: CSVRTLSSYNEQFF
j_gene: TRBJ2-1
d_gene: NA
abundance: few
v_gene: TRBV29-1

CDR3nt: TGTGCCAGCTCACTCAGTAAGAGAAACTATGGCTACACCTTC
CDR3aa: CASSLSKRNYGYTF
j_gene: TRBJ1-2
d_gene: NA
abundance: many
v_gene: TRBV18

CDR3nt: TGCAGTGCTAGACGGACTGATCAGCCCCAGCATTTT
CDR3aa: CSARRTDQPQHF
j_gene: TRBJ1-5
d_gene: NA
abundance: few
v_gene: TRBV20-1

CDR3nt: TGTGCCAGCAGTTTATCAAGGGCGAACTATGGCTACACCTTC
CDR3aa: CASSLSRANYGYTF
j_gene: TRBJ1-2
d_gene: NA
abundance: many
v_gene: TRBV27

CDR3nt: TGTGCCAGCAGCTTGAGCGGGGCGGGAGGGCCTGAGGAGCAGTACTTC
CDR3aa: CASSLSGAGGPEEQYF
j_gene: TRBJ2-7
d_gene: TRBD2
abundance: NA
v_gene: TRBV5-4

CDR3nt: TGTGCCAGCAGCTCCCCGGGACAGGCTAATTCACCCCTCCACTTT
CDR3aa: CASSSPGQANSPLHF
j_gene: TRBJ1-6
d_gene: TRBD1
abundance: NA
v_gene: TRBV7-2

CDR3nt: TGTGCCAGCAGCTTGTTAAGCCAAGAGACCCAGTACTTC
CDR3aa: CASSLLSQETQYF
j_gene: TRBJ2-5
d_gene: NA
abundance: NA
v_gene: TRBV11-2

CDR3nt: TGTGCCAGCTCACCGAGGCAGGGGCAGTACACTGAAGCTTTCTTT
CDR3aa: CASSPRQGQYTEAFF
j_gene: TRBJ1-1
d_gene: NA
abundance: many
v_gene: TRBV18

CDR3nt: TGTGCCATCTCCCTGGGAGGGGGCCACGAAAAACTGTTTTTT
CDR3aa: CAISLGGGHEKLFF
j_gene: TRBJ1-4
d_gene: TRBD1
abundance: NA
v_gene: TRBV10-3

CDR3nt: TGTGCCAGCAGCTTAGTGTCGGAGCAGTACTTC
CDR3aa: CASSLVSEQYF
j_gene: TRBJ2-7
d_gene: NA
abundance: many
v_gene: TRBV7-9

CDR3nt: TGCAGTGCTAGAGTCGGAAGAACCTACTACGAGCAGTACTTC
CDR3aa: CSARVGRTYYEQYF
j_gene: TRBJ2-7
d_gene: NA
abundance: many
v_gene: TRBV20-1

CDR3nt: TGTGCCAGCAGCTTAGCAGCGGGGTCCAGCGGCTACACCTTC
CDR3aa: CASSLAAGSSGYTF
j_gene: TRBJ1-2
d_gene: NA
abundance: few
v_gene: TRBV7-6

CDR3nt: TGTGCCAGCAGTTTGAGCGGCCCGAATACGCAGTATTTT
CDR3aa: CASSLSGPNTQYF
j_gene: TRBJ2-3
d_gene: NA
abundance: many
v_gene: TRBV12-3/TRBV12-4

CDR3nt: TGCGCCAGCAGTACCGGACAGGGAATAGACTATGGCTACACCTTC
CDR3aa: CASSTGQGIDYGYTF
j_gene: TRBJ1-2
d_gene: TRBD1
abundance: few
v_gene: TRBV4-1

CDR3nt: TGTGCCAGCAGCTTAGTGATGTCAGCCTTCACAGATACGCAGTATTTT
CDR3aa: CASSLVMSAFTDTQYF
j_gene: TRBJ2-3
d_gene: NA
abundance: many
v_gene: TRBV11-1

CDR3nt: TGTGCCAGCAGTCCGTTTTCAGCGGGAGGCGTCAACGAGCAGTACTTC
CDR3aa: CASSPFSAGGVNEQYF
j_gene: TRBJ2-7
d_gene: TRBD2
abundance: few
v_gene: TRBV6-1

CDR3nt: TGTGCCAGCAGCTTGGGGACTAGCGGGAGCGGGGAGCAGTTCTTC
CDR3aa: CASSLGTSGSGEQFF
j_gene: TRBJ2-1
d_gene: TRBD2
abundance: many
v_gene: TRBV7-8

CDR3nt: TGCAGCGTTGAAGATGCCCGCCGCCGAGGGAATGAGCAGTTCTTC
CDR3aa: CSVEDARRRGNEQFF
j_gene: TRBJ2-1
d_gene: NA
abundance: NA
v_gene: TRBV29-1

CDR3nt: TGTGCCAGCAGCTCCGACAGGTCAAGGACCTACGGCGAGCAGTACTTC
CDR3aa: CASSSDRSRTYGEQYF
j_gene: TRBJ2-7
d_gene: NA
abundance: many
v_gene: TRBV28

CDR3nt: TGTGCCAGCAGCCCAACTAGGGTCCACAATGAGCAGTTCTTC
CDR3aa: CASSPTRVHNEQFF
j_gene: TRBJ2-1
d_gene: NA
abundance: NA
v_gene: TRBV9

CDR3nt: TGTGCCAGCAGTTACACCCTTGCGAGCAGGGCGGATTCCTACGAGCAGTACTTC
CDR3aa: CASSYTLASRADSYEQYF
j_gene: TRBJ2-7
d_gene: NA
abundance: few
v_gene: TRBV6-6

CDR3nt: TGTGCCAGCAGCCATCGGGAGCCTAGCGGGAACATTCAGTACTTC
CDR3aa: CASSHREPSGNIQYF
j_gene: TRBJ2-4
d_gene: TRBD2
abundance: many
v_gene: TRBV3-1

CDR3nt: TGCGCCAGCAGCTTAAGGACTAACCCCGGGGTCGATGAGCAGTTCTTC
CDR3aa: CASSLRTNPGVDEQFF
j_gene: TRBJ2-1
d_gene: NA
abundance: NA
v_gene: TRBV5-1

CDR3nt: TGTGCCACCCCCCGTCTCCCCCAGCATTTT
CDR3aa: CATPRLPQHF
j_gene: TRBJ1-5
d_gene: NA
abundance: few
v_gene: TRBV24-1

CDR3nt: TGTGCCAGCAGTGAAAACCCGGTCTACTATGGCTACACCTTC
CDR3aa: CASSENPVYYGYTF
j_gene: TRBJ1-2
d_gene: NA
abundance: many
v_gene: TRBV2

CDR3nt: TGTGCCAGCAGTTACTCAGCCGCGTTTGCCTACGAGCAGTACTTC
CDR3aa: CASSYSAAFAYEQYF
j_gene: TRBJ2-7
d_gene: NA
abundance: many
v_gene: TRBV6-6

CDR3nt: TGTGCCAGCAGCTCAAGACAGTTCCGAGGCACTGAAGCTTTCTTT
CDR3aa: CASSSRQFRGTEAFF
j_gene: TRBJ1-1
d_gene: NA
abundance: NA
v_gene: TRBV9

CDR3nt: TGTGCCAGCAGCTTGTGGCTAGCGGGGTCCAATGAGCAGTTCTTC
CDR3aa: CASSLWLAGSNEQFF
j_gene: TRBJ2-1
d_gene: TRBD2
abundance: many
v_gene: TRBV5-6

CDR3nt: TGCAGCGCTAGGCAGGGTCGGGCTGAAGCTTTCTTT
CDR3aa: CSARQGRAEAFF
j_gene: TRBJ1-1
d_gene: NA
abundance: NA
v_gene: TRBV29-1

CDR3nt: TGCGCCAGCAGCCAAGTTTCAGGGGGGAGCAATCAGCCCCAGCATTTT
CDR3aa: CASSQVSGGSNQPQHF
j_gene: TRBJ1-5
d_gene: TRBD1
abundance: NA
v_gene: TRBV4-1

CDR3nt: TGTGCCAGCAGCCCGGGGGACAGCAAAGAGACCCAGTACTTC
CDR3aa: CASSPGDSKETQYF
j_gene: TRBJ2-5
d_gene: NA
abundance: once
v_gene: TRBV7-9

CDR3nt: TGTGCCAGCAGCCCCAGTGCGCAGGGAGGTCAATACGAGCAGTACTTC
CDR3aa: CASSPSAQGGQYEQYF
j_gene: TRBJ2-7
d_gene: NA
abundance: many
v_gene: TRBV6-1

CDR3nt: TGCGCCAGCAATCCAGGGGTCACAGATACGCAGTATTTT
CDR3aa: CASNPGVTDTQYF
j_gene: TRBJ2-3
d_gene: NA
abundance: NA
v_gene: TRBV5-1

CDR3nt: TGTGCCAGCAGCCAAGATCGTAATACCCTAGCGGGAGGGGATGAGCAGTTCTTC
CDR3aa: CASSQDRNTLAGGDEQFF
j_gene: TRBJ2-1
d_gene: TRBD2
abundance: few
v_gene: TRBV14

CDR3nt: TGCGCCAGCAGCCAAGCCGGGACCCAATATGGCTACACCTTC
CDR3aa: CASSQAGTQYGYTF
j_gene: TRBJ1-2
d_gene: NA
abundance: many
v_gene: TRBV4-1

CDR3nt: TGTGCCAGCAGCCCCGAAGGACAGATACAAGAGACCCAGTACTTC
CDR3aa: CASSPEGQIQETQYF
j_gene: TRBJ2-5
d_gene: NA
abundance: many
v_gene: TRBV3-1

CDR3nt: TGTGCCAGCAGTGAAGGGGGATCGGGCAATCAGCCCCAGCATTTT
CDR3aa: CASSEGGSGNQPQHF
j_gene: TRBJ1-5
d_gene: NA
abundance: few
v_gene: TRBV2

CDR3nt: TGTGCCAGCAGCTTAGGCGAAGGGGGGAATGAGCAGTTCTTC
CDR3aa: CASSLGEGGNEQFF
j_gene: TRBJ2-1
d_gene: NA
abundance: NA
v_gene: TRBV13

CDR3nt: TGTGCCAGCAGCTCCGACCGACAGTTTGTGAACACTGAAGCTTTCTTT
CDR3aa: CASSSDRQFVNTEAFF
j_gene: TRBJ1-1
d_gene: NA
abundance: many
v_gene: TRBV7-8

CDR3nt: TGTGCCAGCAGCAACCGAGTAGCGGGAGAAGGGGATACGCAGTATTTT
CDR3aa: CASSNRVAGEGDTQYF
j_gene: TRBJ2-3
d_gene: TRBD2
abundance: many
v_gene: TRBV11-3

CDR3nt: TGTGCCAGCAGTTCCCGGGAGGGAAGCAATCAGCCCCAGCATTTT
CDR3aa: CASSSREGSNQPQHF
j_gene: TRBJ1-5
d_gene: NA
abundance: few
v_gene: TRBV27

CDR3nt: TGTGCCATCAGTGACAAGACAGGGTTCGAGCAGTACTTC
CDR3aa: CAISDKTGFEQYF
j_gene: TRBJ2-7
d_gene: TRBD1
abundance: NA
v_gene: TRBV10-3

CDR3nt: TGCGCCAGCAGCTTAATGACTAGCGGGTCCTACAATGAGCAGTTCTTC
CDR3aa: CASSLMTSGSYNEQFF
j_gene: TRBJ2-1
d_gene: TRBD2
abundance: many
v_gene: TRBV5-1

CDR3nt: TGTGCCAGTACTAGCGGGGAGGGGGGGTGGCAGTTCTTC
CDR3aa: CASTSGEGGWQFF
j_gene: TRBJ2-1
d_gene: TRBD2
abundance: many
v_gene: TRBV12-3/TRBV12-4

CDR3nt: TGTGCCAGCAGCTTAGTAAGACAAGAGACCCAGTACTTC
CDR3aa: CASSLVRQETQYF
j_gene: TRBJ2-5
d_gene: NA
abundance: many
v_gene: TRBV7-2